Sequencing of this T cell receptor (beta chain) was carried out in a study of cytomegalovirus exposure and HLA in healthy donors. Study conclusions and caveats: According to a later analysis, most TCR beta chains associated with CMV appeared HLA-restricted.

Concerning this clone itself: Its antigen is as yet unknown.

PCR used 60 Vbeta primers and 13 Jbeta primers. Repertoires were generated with immunoSEQ multiplex PCR, while TCRdb's copy carries only in-frame clones and drops some. The data hold tens of thousands of clones, with around 75% observed a single time. After removal of 0 bases from V and 5 bases from J, the junction contained 17 bases not matched to a gene. The CDR3 totals 18 residues. CDR1 is SGDLS, CDR2 YYNGEE, per germline. The V gene is TRBV9, the J gene TRBJ2-7; TRBD2 matches 7 bases. The TCR originated in a man between 65 and 79 years old in good health and CMV-seronegative. The source material was PBMCs. This CDR3 is CASSVAGGGAQGPHEQYF. The DNA of the CDR3 is TGTGCCAGCAGCGTAGCGGGAGGAGGGGCCCAGGGCCCCCACGAGCAGTACTTC.